Here is one T cell receptor (beta chain) with its context. Its antigen is still unknown. Qualities for individual bases were not recorded, and no much larger clone is one base off. This sample was taken from a study of blood T cell repertoires in COVID-19 (dated by TCRdb to between 2020 and 2021). Some background on the complete study: Samples from collaborators originated in the United States, Italy and Spain and spanned both the acute and convalescent phases of COVID-19. The material from the prospective study consisted of cDNA or gDNA derived from T cells, B-cell-depleted T cells, or PBMCs. The dataset comprised deeply sampled blood TCRbeta repertoires from subjects exposed to, actively infected with, or recovered from COVID-19. The repertoires were made available in a free public database intended to serve as a resource for research on the immune response to SARS-CoV-2. Samples came from the ongoing ImmuneRACE study (first 160 participants) plus 1,254 subjects from 6 global collaborators. The sample metadata nearly always contained a de-identified subject ID, COVID-19 status, age in years and sex. Where available, HLA class I and class II types were obtained from metadata supplied by the sample provider rather than from assay-based typing.

The paper's findings and limits, for the study overall: The quantity of clinical and demographic metadata differed by source and by participant and was supplied without curation.

Each collaborating institution followed its own protocols to collect whole blood in K2EDTA tubes. For TCRbeta analysis, collaborators shipped samples in one of three forms: frozen whole blood, isolated PBMCs, or DNA extracted from either of those sample types. TCRbeta CDR3 regions were amplified from genomic DNA using the immunoSEQ Assay, a bias-controlled multiplex PCR. Processing in the source paper ran as follows. The number of nucleated cells in each sample was estimated by amplification of reference gene primers within the assay. To quantify the absolute abundance of each unique TCRbeta CDR3 rearrangement, sequence reads were collapsed and filtered. For each sample, productive Simpson clonality was calculated as the square root of Simpson's diversity index over productive rearrangements. TCRdb obtained this table from immuneACCESS and retained in-frame rearrangements with V and J assigned. These tables miss some clones; where compared with another copy, unresolved V genes account for less than half of the shortfall, and the remainder is unexplained. The V and J calls and clone size come from that table; D and trimming were worked out from the DNA. The table for this sample lists around 70,000 clones; more than 80% of them were counted only once. The ten most abundant clones make up approximately 5% of the sample.

This receptor was identified in a woman older than 75 with active or convalescent COVID-19. Sample: peripheral blood.

The DNA sequence is as follows: TGTGCCAGCAGCCCGAGCGGGGGGCCTTACAATGAGCAGTTCTTC. Its protein is CASSPSGGPYNEQFF. The sequence joins TRBV7-3 to TRBJ2-1; 9 bases in the junction line up with TRBD2. The CDR3 runs 15 amino acids, cysteine and phenylalanine included. The retained sequence is limited to the CDR3, 45 bases, with the frame set at the first base. CDR1 and CDR2, looked up from the germline V gene, are SGHTA and FQGTGA. At the junction V is shortened by 5 bases and J by 4 bases; bases outside the gene matches: 6.